The clone carrying this T cell receptor (beta chain) has at least ten counts. The same CDR3 is also encoded by other DNA sequences in this sample. CDR1 and CDR2 from the germline V gene are SGHTA and FQGTGA. The CDR3 extends over 13 amino acids. The J segment lost 7 bases and the V segment lost 5 bases, leaving 2 bases of the junction unmatched. The source of the sample is a study of blood T cell repertoires in COVID-19. Sequenced by immunoSEQ multiplex PCR; TCRdb stores in-frame clones only, minus some. Of under 300,000 clones in the sample, under 90% were seen once. The chain uses TRBV7-3 and TRBJ1-6; 7 nucleotides agree with TRBD1. The sequence was collected from a man in his fifties or sixties with acute or convalescent COVID-19. Source material: peripheral blood. Here the CDR3 reads CASSPGGNSPLHF. As DNA, the CDR3 is TGTGCCAGCAGCCCAGGGGGGAATTCACCCCTCCACTTT.